This T cell receptor beta chain was documented in a study of T-cell memory formation after mild COVID-19. Study conclusions and caveats: SARS-CoV-2 specificity of second-wave clones peaking day 37 was unconfirmed.

Constant-segment primers and 5'RACE yielded cDNA libraries for TCR alpha and TCR beta, each carrying sample barcodes and UMIs. TCRdb reprocessed the 5' RACE reads with MiXCR, giving one entry per CDR3 protein. Here the sample spans more than 250,000 distinct CDR3 sequences, about 17% being singletons. CDR3 length: 12 residues. The V and J ends lost 5 bases and 11 bases respectively, with 10 bases between them. Comments on this clonotype: The target antigen is unknown.

The source of this sequence is a man between 18 and 35 years old who had mild COVID-19 (a few samples of this study predate the infection). Cell type and time point are not known. The chain combines TRBV12-3 or TRBV12-4 with TRBJ1-6; D unresolved. Sequencing was done on a sample of PBMCs or a T cell subset sorted from them (not recorded which). This chain's CDR3 is CASSPPFTPLHF. CDR3 nucleotides: TGTGCCAGCAGTCCCCCTTTTACACCCCTCCACTTT.